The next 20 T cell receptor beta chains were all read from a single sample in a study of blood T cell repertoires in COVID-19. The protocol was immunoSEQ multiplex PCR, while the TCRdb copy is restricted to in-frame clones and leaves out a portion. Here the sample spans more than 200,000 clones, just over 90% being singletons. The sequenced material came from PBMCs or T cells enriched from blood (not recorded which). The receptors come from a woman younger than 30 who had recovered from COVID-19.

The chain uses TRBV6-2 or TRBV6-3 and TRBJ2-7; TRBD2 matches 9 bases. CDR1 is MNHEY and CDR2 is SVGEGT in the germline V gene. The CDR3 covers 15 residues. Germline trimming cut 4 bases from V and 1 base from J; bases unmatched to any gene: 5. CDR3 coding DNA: TGTGCCAGCAGTTCTCCTAGCGGGGTTTCCTACGAGCAGTACTTC. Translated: CASSSPSGVSYEQYF.

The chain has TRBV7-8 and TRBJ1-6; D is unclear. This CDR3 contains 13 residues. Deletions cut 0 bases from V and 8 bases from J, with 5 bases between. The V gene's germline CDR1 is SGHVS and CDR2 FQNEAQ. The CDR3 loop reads CASSLARYSPLHF. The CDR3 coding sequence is TGTGCCAGCAGCTTAGCCCGTTATTCACCCCTCCACTTT.

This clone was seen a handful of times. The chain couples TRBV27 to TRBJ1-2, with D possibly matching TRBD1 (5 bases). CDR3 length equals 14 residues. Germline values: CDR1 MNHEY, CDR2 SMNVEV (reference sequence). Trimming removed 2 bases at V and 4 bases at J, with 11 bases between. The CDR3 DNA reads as TGTGCCAGCAGTTTAATAGCCGGGGGCTATGGCTACACCTTC. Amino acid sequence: CASSLIAGGYGYTF.

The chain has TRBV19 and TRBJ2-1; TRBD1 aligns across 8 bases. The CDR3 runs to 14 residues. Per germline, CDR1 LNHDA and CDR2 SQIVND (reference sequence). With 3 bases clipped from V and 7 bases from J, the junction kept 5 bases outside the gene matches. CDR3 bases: TGTGCCAGTAGTATCCGCAGGGGGCTGAATGAGCAGTTCTTC. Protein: CASSIRRGLNEQFF.

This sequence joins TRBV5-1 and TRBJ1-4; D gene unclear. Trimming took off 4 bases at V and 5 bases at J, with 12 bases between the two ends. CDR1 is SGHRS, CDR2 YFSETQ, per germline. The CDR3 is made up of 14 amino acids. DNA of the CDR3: TGCGCCAGCAGCCGTGCACAGTTAAATGAAAAACTGTTTTTT. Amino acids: CASSRAQLNEKLFF.

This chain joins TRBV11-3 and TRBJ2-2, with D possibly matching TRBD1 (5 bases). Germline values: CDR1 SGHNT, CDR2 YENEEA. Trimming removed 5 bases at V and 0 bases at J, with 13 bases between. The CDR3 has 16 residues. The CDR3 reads CASSQWGSTNTGELFF. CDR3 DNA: TGTGCCAGCAGCCAGTGGGGCAGTACGAACACCGGGGAGCTGTTTTTT.

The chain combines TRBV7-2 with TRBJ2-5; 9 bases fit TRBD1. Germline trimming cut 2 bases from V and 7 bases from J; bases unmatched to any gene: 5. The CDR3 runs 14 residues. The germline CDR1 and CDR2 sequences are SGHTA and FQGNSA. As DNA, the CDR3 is TGTGCCAGCAGCTTAATAAAGACAGGGGGGACCCAGTACTTC. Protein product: CASSLIKTGGTQYF.

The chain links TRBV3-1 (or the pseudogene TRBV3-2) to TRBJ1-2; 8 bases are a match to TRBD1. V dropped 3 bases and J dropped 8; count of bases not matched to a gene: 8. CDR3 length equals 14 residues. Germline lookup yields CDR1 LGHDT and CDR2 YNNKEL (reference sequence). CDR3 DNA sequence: TGTGCCAGCAGCCACCCCCAGGGGGCGAGGGGCTACACCTTC. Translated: CASSHPQGARGYTF.

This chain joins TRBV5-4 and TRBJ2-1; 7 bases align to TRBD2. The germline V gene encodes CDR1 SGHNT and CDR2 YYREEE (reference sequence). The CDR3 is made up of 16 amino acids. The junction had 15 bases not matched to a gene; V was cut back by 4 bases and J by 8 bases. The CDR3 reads CASSPRLSGTGDEQFF. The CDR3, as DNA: TGTGCCAGCAGCCCTCGTCTAAGCGGGACGGGGGATGAGCAGTTCTTC.

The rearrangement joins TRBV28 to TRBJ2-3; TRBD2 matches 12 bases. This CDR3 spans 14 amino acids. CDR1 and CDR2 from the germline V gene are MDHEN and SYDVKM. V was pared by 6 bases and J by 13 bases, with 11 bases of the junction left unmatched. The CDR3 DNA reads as TGTGCCAGCAGCCTCTCCCCTAGCGGGAGGGGAGAGTATTTT. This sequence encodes CASSLSPSGRGEYF.

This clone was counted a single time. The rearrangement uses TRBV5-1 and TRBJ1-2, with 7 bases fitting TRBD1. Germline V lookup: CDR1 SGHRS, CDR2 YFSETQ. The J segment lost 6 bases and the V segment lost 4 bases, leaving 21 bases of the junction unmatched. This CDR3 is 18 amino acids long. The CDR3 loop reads CASSPLGGPTGRLDGYTF. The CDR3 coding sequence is TGCGCCAGCAGCCCACTTGGGGGACCGACAGGGCGGCTTGATGGCTACACCTTC.

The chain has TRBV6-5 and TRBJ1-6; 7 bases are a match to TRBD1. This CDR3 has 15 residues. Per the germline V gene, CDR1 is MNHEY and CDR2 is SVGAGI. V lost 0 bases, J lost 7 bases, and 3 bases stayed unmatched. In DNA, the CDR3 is TGTGCCAGCAGTTACTCGACAGGGAGGAATTCACCCCTCCACTTT. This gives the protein CASSYSTGRNSPLHF.

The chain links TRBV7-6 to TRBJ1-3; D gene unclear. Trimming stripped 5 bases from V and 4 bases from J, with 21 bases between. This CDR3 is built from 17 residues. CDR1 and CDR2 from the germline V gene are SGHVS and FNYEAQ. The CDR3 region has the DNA TGTGCCAGCAGCCAATATCCCATCACGGGGTCAGGAAACACCATATATTTT. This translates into CASSQYPITGSGNTIYF.

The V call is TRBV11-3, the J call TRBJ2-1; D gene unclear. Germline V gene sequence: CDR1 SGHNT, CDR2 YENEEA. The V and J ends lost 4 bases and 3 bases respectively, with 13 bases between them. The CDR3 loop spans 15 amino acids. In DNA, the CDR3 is TGTGCCAGCAGCTCCTCCTTCGAGAGCTACAATGAGCAGTTCTTC. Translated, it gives CASSSSFESYNEQFF. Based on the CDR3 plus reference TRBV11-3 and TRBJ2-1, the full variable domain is EAGVVQSPRYKIIEKKQPVAFWCNPISGHNTLYWYLQNLGQGPELLIRYENEEAVDDSQLPKDRFSAERLKGVDSTLKIQPAELGDSAVYLCASSSSFESYNEQFFGPGTRLTVL.

CDR3 sequence reads: CATLHWDRSGSSYGYTF. In DNA, the CDR3 is TGTGCCACCCTTCACTGGGACAGAAGCGGGTCTTCCTATGGCTACACCTTC. This chain uses TRBV15 with TRBJ1-2, with TRBD1 matching 7 bases. CDR1 and CDR2 (germline): LNHNV, YYDKDF (reference sequence). This CDR3 has 17 residues. V dropped 8 bases and J dropped 4; count of bases not matched to a gene: 19.

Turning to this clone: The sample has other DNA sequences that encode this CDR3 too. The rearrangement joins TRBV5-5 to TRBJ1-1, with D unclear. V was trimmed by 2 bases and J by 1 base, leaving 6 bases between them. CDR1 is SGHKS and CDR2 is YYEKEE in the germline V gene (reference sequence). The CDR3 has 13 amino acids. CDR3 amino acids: CASSFTRNTEAFF. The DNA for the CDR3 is TGTGCCAGCAGCTTCACACGGAACACTGAAGCTTTCTTT.

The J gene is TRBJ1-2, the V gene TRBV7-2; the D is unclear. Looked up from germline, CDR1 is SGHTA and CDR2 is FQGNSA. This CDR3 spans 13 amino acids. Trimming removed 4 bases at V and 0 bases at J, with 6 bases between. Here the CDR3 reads CASSSSPNYGYTF. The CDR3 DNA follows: TGTGCCAGCAGCTCGTCCCCTAACTATGGCTACACCTTC.

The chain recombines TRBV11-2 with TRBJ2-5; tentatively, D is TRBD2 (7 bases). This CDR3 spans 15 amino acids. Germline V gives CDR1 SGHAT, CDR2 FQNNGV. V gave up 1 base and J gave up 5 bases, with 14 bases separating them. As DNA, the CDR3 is TGTGCCAGCAGCTTAGTCGGGGGGCCTGCGGAGACCCAGTACTTC. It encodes CASSLVGGPAETQYF. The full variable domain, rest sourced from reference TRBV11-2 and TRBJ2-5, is EAGVAQSPRYKIIEKRQSVAFWCNPISGHATLYWYQQILGQGPKLLIQFQNNGVVDDSQLPKDRFSAERLKGVDSTLKIQPAKLEDSAVYLCASSLVGGPAETQYFGPGTRLLVL.

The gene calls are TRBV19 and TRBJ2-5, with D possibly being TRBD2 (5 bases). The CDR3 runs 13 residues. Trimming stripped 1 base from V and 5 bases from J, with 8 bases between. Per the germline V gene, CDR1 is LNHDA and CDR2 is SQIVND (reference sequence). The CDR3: CASSIGGGETQYF. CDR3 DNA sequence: TGTGCCAGTAGTATAGGAGGCGGGGAGACCCAGTACTTC.

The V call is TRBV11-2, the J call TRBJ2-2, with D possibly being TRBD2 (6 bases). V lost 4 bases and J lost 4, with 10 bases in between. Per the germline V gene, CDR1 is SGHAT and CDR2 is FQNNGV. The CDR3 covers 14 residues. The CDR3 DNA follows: TGTGCCAGCAGCTCCCGGGGGAGCACCGGGGAGCTGTTTTTT. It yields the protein CASSSRGSTGELFF.